This TCR beta chain was captured in a study of shared T cell receptors in the human thymus. Here immunoSEQ multiplex PCR was the method, and the copy in TCRdb shows in-frame clones only, minus some. Of approximately 68,000 clones in the sample, nearly 95% are singletons; the top ten hold less than 0.04%. This CDR3 region has 18 residues. The V and J ends lost 0 bases and 0 bases respectively, with 13 bases between them. Germline V gene sequence: CDR1 SGDLS, CDR2 YYNGEE. This receptor was identified in a human donor. This sequence joins TRBV9 and TRBJ2-6, with D possibly matching TRBD1 (6 bases). Sequencing was carried out using thymocytes. The CDR3 DNA follows: TGTGCCAGCAGCGTAGACGGCAGGGGCATCTCTGGGGCCAACGTCCTGACTTTC. Translated: CASSVDGRGISGANVLTF. The variable domain in full, with the rest retrieved from reference TRBV9 and TRBJ2-6, is DSGVTQTPKHLITATGQRVTLRCSPRSGDLSVYWYQQSLDQGLQFLIQYYNGEERAKGNILERFSAQQFPDLHSELNLSSLELGDSALYFCASSVDGRGISGANVLTFGAGSRLTVL.